The 28 T cell receptor beta chains given below trace back to one sample, sequenced in a study of beta chain features in type 1 diabetes. For these receptors, no antigen is known. Notes on the study in general: Shorter TCRB CDR3s, moderately but significantly so, were found in Type 1 diabetes patients in all four CD4+ subsets.

The whole isolated RNA underwent reverse transcription, so sequencing captured expressed TCRB transcripts. Profiling relied on immunoSEQ multiplex PCR, and the TCRdb table lists in-frame clones only, not all of them. The sample has 640,000 or so clones, around an eighth seen once; the top ten hold 0.035% to 0.045%. The sample consisted of naive CD4+ T cells from blood. The receptors come from a man aged 18-30 years with type 1 diabetes.

This clone has only a few counts. The chain's CDR3 is CASSLLQGDTEAFF. DNA for the CDR3: TGCGCCAGCAGCTTACTACAGGGGGACACTGAAGCTTTCTTT. This rearrangement joins TRBV5-1 to TRBJ1-1, with TRBD1 matching over 8 bases. Germline-derived CDR1 and CDR2 are SGHRS and YFSETQ. The length of the CDR3 is 14 residues. V shed 2 bases, J shed 3 bases, and the junction held 3 bases outside the gene matches.

The chain is built from TRBV6-6 and TRBJ2-3; TRBD1 matches 10 bases. The germline V gene has CDR1 MNHNY and CDR2 SVGAGI (reference sequence). Trimming removed 0 bases from V and 5 bases from J; junction bases left unmatched: 5. There are 16 residues in the CDR3. The CDR3 nucleotides read TGTGCCAGCAGTTACTCCTGGGGACAGGGGAAAGATACGCAGTATTTT. Its translation is CASSYSWGQGKDTQYF.

This chain connects TRBV7-2 to TRBJ2-3; 8 bases align to TRBD2. In germline, CDR1 is SGHTA, CDR2 FQGNSA. This CDR3 comprises 15 residues. V lost 8 bases to trimming and J lost 1 base; unmatched junction nucleotides: 8. Here the CDR3 reads CASGRGGLGTDTQYF. CDR3 nucleotide sequence: TGTGCCAGCGGACGGGGGGGCCTCGGCACAGATACGCAGTATTTT.

This clone was recorded a few times. The CDR3 is CASRNHRGTNEKLFF. The DNA of the CDR3 is TGTGCCAGCAGGAACCACAGGGGGACTAATGAAAAACTGTTTTTT. V gene TRBV28 combines with J gene TRBJ1-4; TRBD1 matches at 8 bases. This CDR3 is 15 amino acids long. Germline V gene lookup returns CDR1 MDHEN and CDR2 SYDVKM. J was trimmed by 2 bases and V by 6 bases; bases with no gene match: 5.

The chain couples TRBV6-5 to TRBJ1-6, with a tentative D call TRBD1 (6 bases). V was shortened by 0 bases and J by 8 bases, with 8 bases between the two germline ends. Per the germline V gene, CDR1 is MNHEY and CDR2 is SVGAGI. The CDR3 has 14 amino acids. The CDR3 DNA reads TGTGCCAGCAGTTACTCACAGGGCTATTCACCCCTCCACTTT. Its protein product is CASSYSQGYSPLHF.

This chain links TRBV6-1 with TRBJ2-7; either TRBD1 or TRBD2 may supply D (5 bases each). CDR3 length: 15 amino acids. Per germline, CDR1 MNHNS and CDR2 SASEGT. V dropped 4 bases and J dropped 1 base, with 14 bases sitting between them. For the CDR3, the DNA is TGTGCCAGCAGTGCCTACCGGGACGGGTCCTACGAGCAGTACTTC. This codes for CASSAYRDGSYEQYF.

Only one count was recorded for this clone. The rearrangement links TRBV7-6 to TRBJ2-7, with 9 bases identical to TRBD1. Trimming cost V 4 bases and J 3 bases; bases outside gene matches: 7. This CDR3 is 15 amino acids long. From germline, CDR1 is SGHVS and CDR2 FNYEAQ. CDR3 nucleotides: TGTGCCAGCAGCTCTGCCGGGACAGGGAACTACGAGCAGTACTTC. As protein: CASSSAGTGNYEQYF.

This chain joins TRBV27 and TRBJ2-5, with D perhaps given as TRBD1 or TRBD2 (5 bases each). Trimming took 2 bases from V and 7 from J, leaving 11 bases between them. CDR1 is MNHEY and CDR2 is SMNVEV in the germline V gene (reference sequence). The CDR3 runs to 13 residues. DNA of the CDR3: TGTGCCAGCAGTTTACGACCGGGGCTGACCCAGTACTTC. Encoded protein: CASSLRPGLTQYF.

Comments on this clone: The sample carries other DNA sequences with the same CDR3. The genes are TRBV5-1 and TRBJ2-7, with unresolved D. The V gene's germline CDR1 is SGHRS and CDR2 YFSETQ. The CDR3 has 14 amino acids. V gave up 0 bases and J gave up 4 bases, with 11 bases separating them. CDR3 bases: TGCGCCAGCAGCTTGGCTGGGGATTCTTACGAGCAGTACTTC. Translated: CASSLAGDSYEQYF.

This clone was seen a handful of times. The V call is TRBV7-2, the J call TRBJ2-3; D is unclear. The CDR3 length is 12 residues. The V end lost 3 bases, the J end lost 6 bases, and 7 bases lay between the germline ends. CDR1 is SGHTA, CDR2 FQGNSA, per germline. CDR3 protein: CASSLPGDTQYF. CDR3 coding DNA: TGTGCCAGCAGCTTGCCAGGCGATACGCAGTATTTT. Complete variable domain (other parts from reference TRBV7-2 and TRBJ2-3): GAGVSQSPSNKVTEKGKDVELRCDPISGHTALYWYRQSLGQGLEFLIYFQGNSAPDKSGLPSDRFSAERTGGSVSTLTIQRTQQEDSAVYLCASSLPGDTQYFGPGTRLTVL.

This chain joins TRBV5-1 and TRBJ1-1; 8 nucleotides match TRBD1. J lost 11 bases, V lost 4 bases, and 7 bases had no gene match. CDR1 and CDR2 from the germline V gene are SGHRS and YFSETQ. The CDR3 is made up of 12 amino acids. In nucleotides, the CDR3 is TGCGCCAGCAGCCCCGACAGGGGTGAGGCTTTCTTT. It is translated as CASSPDRGEAFF.

This rearrangement joins TRBV16 to TRBJ2-5; 7 bases are shared with TRBD1. The CDR3 loop spans 13 amino acids. CDR1 KGHSY and CDR2 FQNENV come from the germline V gene. V shed 5 bases, J shed 3 bases, and the junction held 3 bases outside the gene matches. The CDR3 DNA reads as TGTGCCAGCAGCGGGGACAGAGAAGAGACCCAGTACTTC. Its translation is CASSGDREETQYF.

V is TRBV25-1 and J is TRBJ1-4, with D perhaps TRBD1 (6 bases). V lost 6 bases to trimming and J lost 2 bases, with 13 bases between them. The CDR3 consists of 15 residues. The germline V gene has CDR1 MGHDK and CDR2 SYGVNS. In DNA, the CDR3 is TGTGCCAGCAGCCAAGGGGGGACCACTAATGAAAAACTGTTTTTT. Protein sequence: CASSQGGTTNEKLFF.

This rearrangement joins TRBV18 to TRBJ2-5; tentative D call: TRBD2 (5 bases). From germline, CDR1 is KGHSH and CDR2 LQKENI. This CDR3 spans 15 amino acids. V lost 0 bases, J lost 4 bases, and 12 bases lay in between. This chain's CDR3 is CASSPPGPGGETQYF. The DNA for the CDR3 is TGTGCCAGCTCACCACCTGGTCCAGGAGGAGAGACCCAGTACTTC.

The V gene is TRBV25-1, the J gene TRBJ2-1, with 8 bases fitting TRBD1. Germline CDR1 and CDR2: MGHDK and SYGVNS. The CDR3 covers 15 residues. The V segment lost 6 bases and the J segment 3 bases; nucleotides outside the gene matches: 7. The CDR3: CASSAAGGLYNEQFF. CDR3 sequence (DNA): TGTGCCAGCAGCGCGGCAGGGGGCCTCTACAATGAGCAGTTCTTC.

This clone was counted between two and nine times. The J gene is TRBJ1-1, the V gene TRBV7-9; 11 positions match TRBD1. Trimming cost V 8 bases and J 5 bases; bases outside gene matches: 4. CDR3 length: 13 amino acids. Per germline, CDR1 SEHNR and CDR2 FQNEAQ (reference sequence). The CDR3 region has the DNA TGTGCCAGCGGAAGGGACAGGGGGACTGAAGCTTTCTTT. This encodes CASGRDRGTEAFF.

The table lists this clone with a few counts. This rearrangement joins TRBV2 to TRBJ2-7; D ambiguous. Trimming shortened V by 8 bases and J by 4 bases, and 12 bases separated the two germline ends. Germline lookup yields CDR1 SNHLY and CDR2 FYNNEI. The CDR3 consists of 12 residues. The CDR3 protein is CASGQEYYEQYF. The CDR3 nucleotides read TGTGCCAGCGGCCAGGAGTATTACGAGCAGTACTTC.

This clone appeared a few times. CDR3 loop: CASNPQGGPETQYF. CDR3 bases: TGTGCCAGCAATCCGCAGGGGGGCCCAGAGACCCAGTACTTC. The chain combines TRBV2 with TRBJ2-5; D may be TRBD1 (7 bases). Trimming removed 7 bases from V and 4 bases from J, with 16 bases in between. CDR3 length: 14 amino acids. Per the germline V gene, CDR1 is SNHLY and CDR2 is FYNNEI.

This chain joins TRBV4-1 and TRBJ2-7; 7 bases align to TRBD1. J gave up 2 bases and V 1 base, and 8 bases lay outside the gene matches. Germline V lookup: CDR1 MGHRA, CDR2 YSYEKL. The CDR3 contains 16 residues. CDR3 nucleotides: TGCGCCAGCAGCCAAGGAGAGGGACAGAAGCCCTACGAGCAGTACTTC. It specifies CASSQGEGQKPYEQYF.

This clone was seen a handful of times. The genes are TRBV29-1 and TRBJ2-3, with 8 positions matching TRBD2. Per the germline V gene, CDR1 is SQVTM and CDR2 is ANQGSEA. CDR3 size: 14 residues. V lost 5 bases to trimming and J lost 1 base; unmatched junction nucleotides: 5. CDR3 amino acids: CSVSPAGGTDTQYF. The CDR3 nucleotides read TGCAGCGTTTCCCCAGCGGGGGGCACAGATACGCAGTATTTT.

This clone has just a few counts. This rearrangement joins TRBV5-1 to TRBJ2-1; D might be TRBD1 (5 bases). Germline lookup yields CDR1 SGHRS and CDR2 YFSETQ. The germline V and J ends were trimmed by 2 bases and 5 bases, with 8 bases remaining between them. The CDR3 contains 13 residues. As DNA, the CDR3 is TGCGCCAGCAGCTTTTTGGGGCACAATGAGCAGTTCTTC. Its translation is CASSFLGHNEQFF.

This clone was seen a handful of times. The chain couples TRBV2 to TRBJ2-7; 8 bases line up with TRBD2. This CDR3 has 16 residues. The germline CDR1 and CDR2 sequences are SNHLY and FYNNEI. V was clipped by 1 base and J by 3 bases; unmatched bases: 8. The CDR3 region is CASSEGPPTSGYEQYF. The CDR3, as DNA: TGTGCCAGCAGTGAAGGGCCCCCCACTAGCGGCTACGAGCAGTACTTC.

This clone was found a few times. The chain carries TRBV19 and TRBJ2-5, with 11 nucleotides matching TRBD2. This CDR3 is 15 amino acids long. Germline trimming cut 6 bases from V and 2 bases from J; bases unmatched to any gene: 5. Germline assignment: CDR1 LNHDA and CDR2 SQIVND (reference sequence). The CDR3 loop is CASRSGTSGQETQYF. The DNA for the CDR3 is TGTGCCAGTAGGTCCGGGACTAGCGGTCAAGAGACCCAGTACTTC.

The sample holds a few counts of this clone. The rearrangement links TRBV4-1 to TRBJ1-1; 8 nucleotides match TRBD1. The CDR3 runs to 14 residues. V was clipped by 1 base and J by 3 bases; unmatched bases: 1. From germline, CDR1 is MGHRA and CDR2 YSYEKL. The CDR3 nucleotides read TGCGCCAGCAGCCAAGCACAGGGGGACACTGAAGCTTTCTTT. Translating it yields CASSQAQGDTEAFF.

This clone was found a few times. The CDR3 DNA reads TGTGCCAGCAGCTCAGGGGTAGCGAAACCTTACGAGCAGTACTTC. Protein sequence: CASSSGVAKPYEQYF. The chain carries TRBV7-2 and TRBJ2-7; a possible D gene is TRBD1 (6 bases). CDR3 size: 15 residues. CDR1 is SGHTA and CDR2 is FQGNSA in the germline V gene. V lost 4 bases to trimming and J lost 4 bases, with 17 bases between them.

Only a few counts were recorded for this clone. The V and J genes are TRBV9 and TRBJ2-3, with D perhaps matching TRBD1 or TRBD2 (5 bases each). Looked up from germline, CDR1 is SGDLS and CDR2 is YYNGEE. The CDR3 spans 16 residues. Trimming pared 6 bases from V and 5 bases from J, leaving 22 bases between. The DNA of the CDR3 is TGTGCCAGCACCCTCTCCGGGACCCCCAAGGAAGATACGCAGTATTTT. Amino acids: CASTLSGTPKEDTQYF.

The CDR3 sequence: CASSKGTAYSNQPQHF. Here the CDR3 DNA reads TGTGCCAGCAGCAAAGGGACAGCATATAGCAATCAGCCCCAGCATTTT. The chain uses TRBV7-6 and TRBJ1-5; 7 bases agree with TRBD1. CDR1 and CDR2 from the germline V gene are SGHVS and FNYEAQ. V trimming: 5 bases; J trimming: 0 bases; junction bases outside the gene matches: 7. This CDR3 has 16 residues.

This clone was recorded a few times. The chain is built from TRBV4-1 and TRBJ1-1, with D uncertain. V dropped 3 bases and J dropped 1 base, with 12 bases sitting between them. CDR1 and CDR2 (germline): MGHRA, YSYEKL. There are 15 residues in the CDR3. In DNA form, the CDR3 reads TGCGCCAGCAGCCAGCAGTGGAAGGAGAACACTGAAGCTTTCTTT. It encodes CASSQQWKENTEAFF.